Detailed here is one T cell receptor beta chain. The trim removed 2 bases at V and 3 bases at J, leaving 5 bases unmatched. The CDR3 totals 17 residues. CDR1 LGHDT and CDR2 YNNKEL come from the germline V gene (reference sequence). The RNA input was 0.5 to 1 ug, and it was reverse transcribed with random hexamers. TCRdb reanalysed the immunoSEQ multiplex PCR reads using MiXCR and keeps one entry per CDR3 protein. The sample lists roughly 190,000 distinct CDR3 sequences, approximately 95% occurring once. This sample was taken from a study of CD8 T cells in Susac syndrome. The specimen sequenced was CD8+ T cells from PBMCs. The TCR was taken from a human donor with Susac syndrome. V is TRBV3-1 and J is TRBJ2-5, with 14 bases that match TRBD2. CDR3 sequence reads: CASSQFGTSGREETQYF. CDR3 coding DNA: TGTGCCAGCAGCCAATTTGGGACTAGCGGGAGAGAAGAGACCCAGTACTTC.